This TCR beta chain was observed in a study of OX40 agonist ivuxolimab in advanced cancers. On the study more broadly: Ivuxolimab, which patients received intravenously every 2 weeks, was dosed at 0.01 to 10 mg/kg.

CDR3 length: 10 amino acids. Trimming took off 8 bases at V and 9 bases at J, with 10 bases between the two ends. Germline loops: CDR1 MNHNS, CDR2 SASEGT. The data were produced by immunoSEQ multiplex PCR, yet TCRdb's version contains in-frame clones alone and is incomplete. The repertoire holds 20,000 to 30,000 clones, with over 70% as singletons. The V gene is TRBV6-1, the J gene TRBJ1-1; D uncertain. This TCR derives from an adult with an advanced solid tumor such as melanoma, head and neck, liver or kidney cancer. The sequencing here drew on CD4+ or CD8+ T cells sorted from blood, taken in a trial of the OX40 agonist ivuxolimab. The chain's CDR3 is CASRGLQAFF. CDR3 DNA sequence: TGTGCCAGCCGTGGGCTACAAGCTTTCTTT.